Detailed here is one T cell receptor beta chain. The antigen remains unidentified. Profiled with immunoSEQ multiplex PCR; TCRdb holds only in-frame clones, not every one. The table includes 130,000 or so clones, around 94% detected once. This CDR3 spans 14 amino acids. V lost 6 bases and J 8 bases, leaving 16 bases between the germline ends. The germline CDR1 and CDR2 sequences are MNHEY and SVGAGI. The data were taken from a study of graft-versus-host responses after intestinal transplantation. This sequence originates from a human donor who received an intestinal transplant. The V and J genes are TRBV6-5 and TRBJ1-4, with D perhaps matching TRBD1 (5 bases). The sequencing used unstimulated CD4+ T cells sorted from spleen or lymph node cells, collected before intestinal transplant. The CDR3 region has the DNA TGTGCCAGCAGCAGATCCGGGACTCGGGAAAAACTGTTTTTT. Its protein is CASSRSGTREKLFF.